This TCR beta chain was captured by sequencing in a study of blood T cell repertoires in COVID-19. V lost 11 bases to trimming and J lost 2 bases, with 21 bases between them. This CDR3 contains 15 residues. CDR1 is ENHRY, CDR2 SYGVKD, per germline. TCRdb's copy holds only in-frame clones and misses some; the assay was immunoSEQ multiplex PCR. Here the sample spans 200,000 to 300,000 clones, just under 85% being singletons. V gene TRBV10-3 combines with J gene TRBJ1-1; maybe TRBD1 (5 bases). Sample: peripheral blood. This sequence was found in an older woman with active or convalescent COVID-19. In nucleotides, the CDR3 is TGTGCCTCCCGGGCGGCTATACAGGACAACACTGAAGCTTTCTTT. Protein: CASRAAIQDNTEAFF.